What follows is one TCR beta chain and its context. What it binds is not known. Time point noted: after neoadjuvant nivolumab, at surgical resection. Stage II-IVA oral cavity squamous cell carcinoma was new and untreated by systemic or radiation therapy. This record comes from a study of neoadjuvant anti-PD-1 for oral cavity cancer. Study-wide points: After neoadjuvant nivolumab, PBMC T cell clonality was significantly higher in non-responders than responders.

The method was immunoSEQ multiplex PCR; TCRdb's version includes in-frame clones alone and lacks a portion of them. The sample contains more than 12,000 clones, about two thirds of which appear only once. The V gene's germline CDR1 is SGHRS and CDR2 YFSETQ. Trimming shortened V by 0 bases and J by 4 bases, and 13 bases separated the two germline ends. This CDR3 is built from 15 residues. This chain uses TRBV5-1 with TRBJ1-2, with D perhaps TRBD1 (5 bases). The sample consisted of PBMCs, taken after nivolumab (anti-PD-1) treatment. The TCR originated in a person between 40 and 80 years old with oral cavity squamous cell carcinoma. For the CDR3, the DNA is TGCGCCAGCAGCTTGGGGACGGGACTCGTCTATGGCTACACCTTC. This sequence encodes CASSLGTGLVYGYTF.